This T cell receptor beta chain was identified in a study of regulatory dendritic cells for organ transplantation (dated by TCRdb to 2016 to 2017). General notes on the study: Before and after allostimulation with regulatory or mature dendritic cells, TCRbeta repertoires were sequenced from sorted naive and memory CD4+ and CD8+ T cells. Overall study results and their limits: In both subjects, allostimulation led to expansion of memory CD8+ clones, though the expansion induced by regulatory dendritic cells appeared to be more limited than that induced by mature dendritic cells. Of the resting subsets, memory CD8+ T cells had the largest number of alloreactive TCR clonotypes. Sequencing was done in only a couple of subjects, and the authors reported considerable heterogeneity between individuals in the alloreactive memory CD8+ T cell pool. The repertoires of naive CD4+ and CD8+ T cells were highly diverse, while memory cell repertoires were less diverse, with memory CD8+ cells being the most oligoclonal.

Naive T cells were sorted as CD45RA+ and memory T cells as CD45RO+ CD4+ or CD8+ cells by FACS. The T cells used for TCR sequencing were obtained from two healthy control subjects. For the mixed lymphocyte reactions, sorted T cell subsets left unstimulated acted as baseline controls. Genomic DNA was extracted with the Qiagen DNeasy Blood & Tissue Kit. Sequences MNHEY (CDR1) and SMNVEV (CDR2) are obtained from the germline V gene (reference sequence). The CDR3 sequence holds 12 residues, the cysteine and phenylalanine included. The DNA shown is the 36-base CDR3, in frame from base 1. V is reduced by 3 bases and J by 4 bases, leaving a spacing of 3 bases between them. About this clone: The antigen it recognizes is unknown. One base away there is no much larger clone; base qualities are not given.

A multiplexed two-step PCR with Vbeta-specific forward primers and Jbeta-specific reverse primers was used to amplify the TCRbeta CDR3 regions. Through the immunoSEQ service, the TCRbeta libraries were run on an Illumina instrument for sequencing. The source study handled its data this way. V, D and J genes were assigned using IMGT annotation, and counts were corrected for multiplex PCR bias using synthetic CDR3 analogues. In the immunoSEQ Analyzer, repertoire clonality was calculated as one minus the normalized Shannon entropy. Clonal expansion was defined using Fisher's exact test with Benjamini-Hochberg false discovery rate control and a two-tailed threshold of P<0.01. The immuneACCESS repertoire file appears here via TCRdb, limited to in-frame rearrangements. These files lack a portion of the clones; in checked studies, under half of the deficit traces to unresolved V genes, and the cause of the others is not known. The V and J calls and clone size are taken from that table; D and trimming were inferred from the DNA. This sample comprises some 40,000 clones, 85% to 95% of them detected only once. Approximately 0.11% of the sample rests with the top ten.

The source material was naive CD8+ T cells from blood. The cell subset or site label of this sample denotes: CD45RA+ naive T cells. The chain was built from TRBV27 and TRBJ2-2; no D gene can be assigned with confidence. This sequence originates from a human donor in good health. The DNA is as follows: TGTGCCAGCAGTTTCGTCACCGGGGAGCTGTTTTTT. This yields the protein CASSFVTGELFF.